This TCR beta chain was profiled in a study of persistence of HIV-infected CD4 T cells. The libraries were made with immunoSEQ version 4 in survey mode. Only in-frame clones appear in the TCRdb table, and some are missing; sequencing was by immunoSEQ multiplex PCR. The repertoire consists of about 45,000 clones, with roughly nine tenths occurring once and the leading ten covering under 2%. Cells were stimulated nonspecifically with anti-CD3/anti-CD28 magnetic beads. CD4+ T cells upregulating both CD40 ligand and CD69 were sorted as responding cells. The V end was cut by 0 bases, the J end by 4 bases, with 7 bases between. The CDR3 has 14 residues. Germline assignment: CDR1 SGHVS and CDR2 FNYEAQ. Concerning this clone: Its target is not known.

The specimen was CD4+ T cells sorted from PBMCs after 18-hour stimulation, collected from a patient who received antiretroviral therapy. The V call is TRBV7-6, the J call TRBJ2-1; D is unresolved. This TCR was sampled from an adult man with HIV who was CMV-seropositive. CDR3 coding DNA: TGTGCCAGCAGCTTAGCAAACAATTACAATGAGCAGTTCTTC. This codes for CASSLANNYNEQFF.